This is a list of T cell receptor beta chains from one sample in a study of blood T cell repertoires in COVID-19. This table comes from immunoSEQ multiplex PCR, and its TCRdb copy is limited to in-frame clones, with some not included. The top ten hold roughly two fifths of the sample, which has approximately 140,000 clones, under 90% seen once. The sequenced material came from peripheral blood. The receptor source for this set is a human donor in a cohort sampled during active COVID-19. The CDR3 runs from the conserved cysteine through the conserved F or W. Fields, in order: V gene, J gene, D gene, clone size, CDR3 protein, CDR3 DNA. A D gene is named only where the DNA matches it firmly. Part of the rows lack a size; the others show once, few, many or a class for expanded clones.

TRBV9	TRBJ2-2	.	.	CASSVGIASGELFF	TGTGCCAGCAGCGTAGGTATAGCCTCCGGGGAGCTGTTTTTT
TRBV2	TRBJ1-1	.	.	CASSSDKNTEAFF	TGTGCCAGCAGTTCGGACAAGAACACTGAAGCTTTCTTT
TRBV4-3	TRBJ1-2	.	few	CASSQDRGGGYTF	TGCGCCAGCAGCCAAGACAGGGGCGGCGGCTACACCTTC
TRBV5-4	TRBJ2-7	.	.	CASSPGGLGDYEQYF	TGTGCCAGCAGCCCAGGGGGGTTAGGAGACTACGAGCAGTACTTC
TRBV6-6	TRBJ2-7	.	.	CASSGTPGGSYEQYF	TGTGCCAGCAGTGGAACACCCGGAGGGTCCTACGAGCAGTACTTC
TRBV11-3	TRBJ2-1	TRBD2	once	CASSPGLAAYNEQFF	TGTGCCAGCAGCCCCGGACTAGCGGCCTACAATGAGCAGTTCTTC
TRBV19	TRBJ1-2	TRBD1	.	CASSNHRDRGTYGYTF	TGTGCCAGTAGTAACCACCGGGACAGGGGGACCTATGGCTACACCTTC
TRBV18	TRBJ2-7	TRBD1	.	CASSPYPGQGVYEQYF	TGTGCCAGCTCACCTTACCCAGGACAGGGGGTATACGAGCAGTACTTC
TRBV4-1	TRBJ1-5	TRBD1	once	CASSHGEIQGNQPQHF	TGCGCCAGCAGCCACGGCGAAATACAGGGGAATCAGCCCCAGCATTTT
TRBV30	TRBJ1-2	TRBD1	.	CAWSPGTATYGYTF	TGTGCCTGGAGCCCCGGGACAGCTACCTATGGCTACACCTTC
TRBV4-3	TRBJ1-6	TRBD1	.	CASSQETAKDRGTYSYNSPLHF	TGCGCCAGCAGCCAAGAGACGGCCAAGGACAGGGGTACTTACTCCTATAATTCACCCCTCCACTTT
TRBV18	TRBJ1-2	.	.	CASSPITVGYTF	TGTGCCAGCTCACCAATCACAGTAGGCTACACCTTC
TRBV7-2	TRBJ1-3	.	.	CASSLAQGRQTGNTIYF	TGTGCCAGCAGCTTAGCCCAAGGCAGACAGACTGGAAACACCATATATTTT
TRBV5-1	TRBJ1-1	.	.	CASSLAGTRTEAFF	TGCGCCAGCAGCTTGGCCGGGACAAGGACTGAAGCTTTCTTT
TRBV5-1	TRBJ1-3	.	.	CASSLQGDISGNTIYF	TGCGCCAGCAGCTTACAAGGGGACATCTCTGGAAACACCATATATTTT
TRBV3-1/TRBV3-2	TRBJ1-5	.	.	CASSQDRSNQPQHF	TGTGCCAGCAGCCAAGATCGGAGCAATCAGCCCCAGCATTTT
TRBV4-2	TRBJ2-5	.	.	CASSQDRRGTQYF	TGTGCCAGCAGCCAAGATCGGCGGGGGACCCAGTACTTC
TRBV7-2	TRBJ2-7	TRBD1	.	CASSSGGGSSYEQYF	TGTGCCAGCAGCTCAGGGGGCGGTAGCTCCTACGAGCAGTACTTC
TRBV6-5	TRBJ2-2	TRBD1	.	CASRGTVNTGELFF	TGTGCCAGCAGGGGGACAGTAAACACCGGGGAGCTGTTTTTT
TRBV5-4	TRBJ1-1	.	.	CASSPKDSPRNTEAFF	TGTGCCAGCAGCCCCAAGGACAGCCCCAGGAACACTGAAGCTTTCTTT
TRBV5-1	TRBJ1-1	.	.	CASSLASGGTEAFF	TGCGCCAGCAGCTTGGCCTCCGGGGGCACTGAAGCTTTCTTT
TRBV19	TRBJ2-5	.	.	CASSSKRSQETQYF	TGTGCCAGTAGTAGCAAGCGGAGCCAAGAGACCCAGTACTTC
TRBV6-5	TRBJ1-2	.	.	CASSYWGGANYGYTF	TGTGCCAGCAGTTACTGGGGCGGCGCTAACTATGGCTACACCTTC
TRBV3-1/TRBV3-2	TRBJ1-2	.	.	CASSFVGLVSGYTF	TGTGCCAGCAGTTTCGTCGGACTAGTCAGCGGCTACACCTTC
TRBV7-9	TRBJ1-2	.	.	CASSSRGDGYTF	TGTGCCAGCAGCTCCAGAGGTGATGGCTACACCTTC
TRBV9	TRBJ1-1	TRBD1	few	CASSAFTGVPEAFF	TGTGCCAGCAGCGCGTTTACAGGGGTCCCTGAAGCTTTCTTT
TRBV7-2	TRBJ1-1	.	few	CASTRASGNTEAFF	TGTGCCAGCACTCGCGCTTCGGGGAACACTGAAGCTTTCTTT
TRBV30	TRBJ1-5	.	.	CAWSSKGGATSNQPQHF	TGTGCCTGGAGTTCTAAGGGAGGGGCTACTTCAAATCAGCCCCAGCATTTT
TRBV30	TRBJ1-5	.	once	CAWRTPGMNQPQHF	TGTGCCTGGAGGACCCCAGGGATGAATCAGCCCCAGCATTTT
TRBV4-3	TRBJ1-4	.	.	CASSQVGAGAVEKLFF	TGCGCCAGCAGCCAAGTAGGGGCGGGGGCGGTTGAAAAACTGTTTTTT
TRBV14	TRBJ2-2	.	.	CASSRPPWGECTGELFF	TGTGCCAGCAGCAGACCTCCGTGGGGGGAATGCACCGGGGAGCTGTTTTTT
TRBV5-6	TRBJ2-5	.	.	CASSLPDLRGETQYF	TGTGCCAGCAGCTTGCCCGACCTCCGCGGGGAGACCCAGTACTTC
TRBV19	TRBJ1-5	TRBD1	.	CASSISSATGLQPQHF	TGTGCCAGTAGTATATCCTCGGCGACAGGGCTTCAGCCCCAGCATTTT
TRBV19	TRBJ1-1	.	once	CASKRTENLNTEAFF	TGTGCCAGTAAAAGGACAGAAAATCTGAACACTGAAGCTTTCTTT
TRBV6-5	TRBJ2-2	TRBD1	.	CASRPGGDFSGELFF	TGTGCCAGCAGGCCAGGGGGCGATTTTTCTGGGGAGCTGTTTTTT
TRBV27	TRBJ1-2	.	once	CASSLSSKNYGYTF	TGTGCCAGCAGTTTATCAAGCAAAAACTATGGCTACACCTTC
TRBV7-8	TRBJ2-7	TRBD2	.	CASSLEGGGGTYEQYF	TGTGCCAGCAGCTTAGAGGGCGGCGGGGGTACGTACGAGCAGTACTTC
TRBV10-3	TRBJ2-7	.	.	CATHPETSYEQYF	TGTGCCACACACCCAGAAACCTCCTACGAGCAGTACTTC
TRBV3-1/TRBV3-2	TRBJ1-5	.	.	CASSQRGGDNQPQHF	TGTGCCAGCAGCCAAAGGGGGGGGGACAATCAGCCCCAGCATTTT
TRBV30	TRBJ1-1	.	.	CAWRVRVGTEAFF	TGTGCCTGGAGAGTCAGGGTGGGCACTGAAGCTTTCTTT
TRBV5-5	TRBJ2-2	.	.	CASSPPHLNTGELFF	TGTGCCAGCAGCCCGCCACATTTGAACACCGGGGAGCTGTTTTTT
TRBV7-8	TRBJ2-7	TRBD1	.	CASSPGTAALYEQYF	TGTGCCAGCAGCCCCGGGACAGCCGCACTCTACGAGCAGTACTTC
TRBV4-3	TRBJ2-2	TRBD2	.	CASSQDRLAGDTGELFF	TGCGCCAGCAGCCAAGATCGACTAGCGGGGGACACCGGGGAGCTGTTTTTT
TRBV27	TRBJ1-4	TRBD1	.	CASRYTGATNEKLFF	TGTGCCAGCAGGTATACAGGGGCAACTAATGAAAAACTGTTTTTT
TRBV10-3	TRBJ1-3	.	few	CAISLSQDRSGNTIYF	TGTGCCATCAGCCTGAGCCAGGACAGATCTGGAAACACCATATATTTT
TRBV2	TRBJ2-3	.	.	CASRSRGLSFSTDTQYF	TGTGCCAGCAGGTCCCGGGGACTTTCTTTTTCCACAGATACGCAGTATTTT
TRBV29-1	TRBJ1-5	.	once	CSVGAHSNQPQHF	TGCAGCGTTGGCGCGCATAGCAATCAGCCCCAGCATTTT
TRBV2	TRBJ1-3	.	.	CASSPDSRNTIYF	TGTGCCAGCAGCCCGGACAGCCGAAACACCATATATTTT
TRBV2	TRBJ1-6	TRBD1	once	CASSEGTGLNSPLHF	TGTGCCAGCAGTGAAGGGACAGGACTGAATTCACCCCTCCACTTT
TRBV5-6	TRBJ2-7	TRBD1	.	CASRVGTGGGEQYF	TGTGCCAGCCGTGTGGGGACAGGCGGAGGCGAGCAGTACTTC
TRBV10-3	TRBJ1-4	TRBD1	once	CAISRQGSNEKLFF	TGTGCCATCAGTAGACAGGGATCTAATGAAAAACTGTTTTTT
TRBV5-1	TRBJ1-4	.	.	CASRSGGGNEKLFF	TGCGCCAGCCGATCTGGGGGCGGTAATGAAAAACTGTTTTTT
TRBV2	TRBJ1-3	TRBD1	.	CASSGTGGRSGNTIYF	TGTGCCAGCAGTGGGACAGGGGGAAGGTCTGGAAACACCATATATTTT
TRBV7-9	TRBJ1-4	TRBD1	.	CASSLGQGGSKLFF	TGTGCCAGCAGCTTGGGACAGGGGGGCTCAAAACTGTTTTTT
TRBV20-1	TRBJ2-2	.	.	CSASVTPNTGELFF	TGCAGTGCTAGTGTGACACCGAACACCGGGGAGCTGTTTTTT
TRBV15	TRBJ1-5	.	.	CATSSSGGGNQPQHF	TGTGCCACCAGCAGTTCCGGAGGCGGCAATCAGCCCCAGCATTTT
TRBV10-3	TRBJ2-2	TRBD1	once	CAITGTGGSGELFF	TGTGCCATTACCGGGACAGGGGGCTCCGGGGAGCTGTTTTTT
TRBV5-1	TRBJ1-2	TRBD1	.	CASSSGTGALNYGYTF	TGCGCCAGCAGTTCCGGGACAGGGGCCCTCAACTATGGCTACACCTTC
TRBV19	TRBJ1-1	TRBD1	.	CASSIGQGGNTEAFF	TGTGCCAGTAGTATAGGACAGGGGGGGAACACTGAAGCTTTCTTT